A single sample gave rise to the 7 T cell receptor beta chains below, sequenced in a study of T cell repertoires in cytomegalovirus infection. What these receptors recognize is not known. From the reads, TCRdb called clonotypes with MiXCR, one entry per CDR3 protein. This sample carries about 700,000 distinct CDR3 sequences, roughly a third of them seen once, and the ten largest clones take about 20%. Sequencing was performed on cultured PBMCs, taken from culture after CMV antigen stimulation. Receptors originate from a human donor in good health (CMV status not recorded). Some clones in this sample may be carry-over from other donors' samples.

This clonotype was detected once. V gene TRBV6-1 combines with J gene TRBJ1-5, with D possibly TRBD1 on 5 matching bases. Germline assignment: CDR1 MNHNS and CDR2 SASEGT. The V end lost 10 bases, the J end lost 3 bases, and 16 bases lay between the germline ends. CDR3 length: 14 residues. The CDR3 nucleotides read TGTGCCACCGGCGGCAGGGCCATCAATCAGCCCCAGCATTTT. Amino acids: CATGGRAINQPQHF.

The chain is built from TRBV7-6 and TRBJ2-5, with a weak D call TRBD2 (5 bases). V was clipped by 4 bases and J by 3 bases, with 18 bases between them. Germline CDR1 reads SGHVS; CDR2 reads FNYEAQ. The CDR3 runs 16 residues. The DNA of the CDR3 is TGTGCCAGCAGCTACGGGCCCCGCCGGGGAGAAGAGACCCAGTACTTC. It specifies CASSYGPRRGEETQYF.

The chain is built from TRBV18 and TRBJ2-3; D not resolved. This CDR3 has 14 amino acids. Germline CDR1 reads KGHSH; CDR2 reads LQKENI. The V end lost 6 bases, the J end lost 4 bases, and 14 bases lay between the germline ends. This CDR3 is CASSPTPRADTQYF. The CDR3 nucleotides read TGTGCCAGCTCTCCTACGCCTCGAGCAGATACGCAGTATTTT.

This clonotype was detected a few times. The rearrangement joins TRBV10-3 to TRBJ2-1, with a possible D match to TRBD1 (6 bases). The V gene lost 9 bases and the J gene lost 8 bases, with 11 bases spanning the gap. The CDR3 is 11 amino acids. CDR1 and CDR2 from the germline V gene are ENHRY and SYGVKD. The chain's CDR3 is CAMARGDEQFF. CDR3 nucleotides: TGTGCCATGGCCAGGGGCGATGAGCAGTTCTTC.

CDR3 in DNA: TGTGCCAGCTCACCAGCGTCCCAAGGGGAGGAGCAGTACTTC. It specifies CASSPASQGEEQYF. The rearrangement joins TRBV18 to TRBJ2-7; tentatively, D is TRBD1 or TRBD2 (5 bases each). The CDR3 runs 14 residues. V lost 2 bases and J 7 bases, leaving 15 bases between the germline ends. CDR1 is KGHSH, CDR2 LQKENI, per germline.

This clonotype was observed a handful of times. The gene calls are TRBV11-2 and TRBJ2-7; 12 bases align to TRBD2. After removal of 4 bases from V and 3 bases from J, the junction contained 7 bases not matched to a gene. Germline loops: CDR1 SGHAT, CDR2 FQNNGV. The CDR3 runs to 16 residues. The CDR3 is CASSSRTSGKFYEQYF. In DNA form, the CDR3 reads TGTGCCAGCAGCTCCAGGACTAGCGGGAAGTTCTACGAGCAGTACTTC.

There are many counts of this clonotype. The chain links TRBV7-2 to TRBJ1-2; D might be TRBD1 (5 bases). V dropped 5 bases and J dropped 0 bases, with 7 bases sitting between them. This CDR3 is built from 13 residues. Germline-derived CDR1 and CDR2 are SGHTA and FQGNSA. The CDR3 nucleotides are TGTGCCAGCAGCAAGACAGCTAACTATGGCTACACCTTC. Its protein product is CASSKTANYGYTF.